These 7 T cell receptor beta chains came from one sample sequenced in a study of blood T cell repertoires in COVID-19. Libraries were prepared by immunoSEQ multiplex PCR; TCRdb keeps only in-frame clonotypes and omits some of them. The profile shows some 88,000 clones, about 90% of them singletons. Sample: peripheral blood. These receptors were collected from a human donor with active COVID-19. The donor label of this sample is uncertain.

The chain couples TRBV7-2 to TRBJ2-5; 7 bases are a match to TRBD2. This CDR3 is built from 16 residues. Losses at the gene ends were 1 base for V and 1 base for J; bases not matched to a gene: 6. CDR1 and CDR2 from the germline V gene are SGHTA and FQGNSA. The CDR3 sequence: CASSLEPGGVQETQYF. For the CDR3, the DNA is TGTGCCAGCAGCTTAGAGCCGGGGGGAGTCCAAGAGACCCAGTACTTC.

The J gene is TRBJ2-3, the V gene TRBV4-1, with TRBD2 matching 12 bases. The CDR3 loop spans 17 amino acids. Germline V CDR1 and CDR2: MGHRA, YSYEKL. Trimming cost V 1 base and J 0 bases; bases outside gene matches: 2. The CDR3 nucleotides are TGCGCCAGCAGCCAAGGCGGACTAGCGGGAAGCACAGATACGCAGTATTTT. It codes for CASSQGGLAGSTDTQYF.

The V call is TRBV2, the J call TRBJ1-4; TRBD1 matches 8 bases. CDR3 length equals 14 residues. Germline CDR1 is SNHLY and CDR2 is FYNNEI. V lost 4 bases, J lost 7 bases, and 5 bases stayed unmatched. The CDR3, as DNA: TGTGCCAGCAGTGTGGACAGGGCAGCTGAAAAACTGTTTTTT. Its translation: CASSVDRAAEKLFF.

The CDR3 DNA follows: TGTGCCAGCAGCTTCAGGCTCCGTGAGCAGTACTTC. Encoded protein: CASSFRLREQYF. The J gene is TRBJ2-7, the V gene TRBV7-2; D is uncertain. The germline CDR1 and CDR2 sequences are SGHTA and FQGNSA. V was pared by 3 bases and J by 7 bases, with 10 bases between. CDR3 length equals 12 residues.

CDR3 loop: CASSSRQRGYNEQFF. CDR3 bases: TGTGCCAGCAGCTCCCGTCAGAGGGGGTACAATGAGCAGTTCTTC. The rearrangement joins TRBV9 to TRBJ2-1; weak D call: TRBD1 (6 bases). The CDR3 loop spans 15 amino acids. Trimming shortened V by 4 bases and J by 4 bases, and 15 bases separated the two germline ends. CDR1 and CDR2 from the germline V gene are SGDLS and YYNGEE. The whole variable domain, filled in from reference TRBV9 and TRBJ2-1, reads DSGVTQTPKHLITATGQRVTLRCSPRSGDLSVYWYQQSLDQGLQFLIQYYNGEERAKGNILERFSAQQFPDLHSELNLSSLELGDSALYFCASSSRQRGYNEQFFGPGTRLTVL.

V gene TRBV6-5 combines with J gene TRBJ1-5, with a weak D call TRBD1 (6 bases). V lost 8 bases and J 6 bases, leaving 20 bases between the germline ends. This CDR3 comprises 15 residues. The germline gives CDR1 MNHEY, CDR2 SVGAGI. The CDR3 loop reads CASLISGVRGQPQHF. CDR3 coding DNA: TGTGCCAGCCTGATCTCAGGGGTCCGGGGTCAGCCCCAGCATTTT.

The CDR3 bases are TGTGCCAGCAGTAAGATACAGGGGTTCGCAACTAATGAAAAACTGTTTTTT. This encodes CASSKIQGFATNEKLFF. This chain uses TRBV6-2 or TRBV6-3 with TRBJ1-4; 7 nucleotides line up with TRBD1. The trim removed 5 bases at V and 0 bases at J, leaving 9 bases unmatched. Per the germline V gene, CDR1 is MNHEY and CDR2 is SVGEGT. This CDR3 region has 17 residues.